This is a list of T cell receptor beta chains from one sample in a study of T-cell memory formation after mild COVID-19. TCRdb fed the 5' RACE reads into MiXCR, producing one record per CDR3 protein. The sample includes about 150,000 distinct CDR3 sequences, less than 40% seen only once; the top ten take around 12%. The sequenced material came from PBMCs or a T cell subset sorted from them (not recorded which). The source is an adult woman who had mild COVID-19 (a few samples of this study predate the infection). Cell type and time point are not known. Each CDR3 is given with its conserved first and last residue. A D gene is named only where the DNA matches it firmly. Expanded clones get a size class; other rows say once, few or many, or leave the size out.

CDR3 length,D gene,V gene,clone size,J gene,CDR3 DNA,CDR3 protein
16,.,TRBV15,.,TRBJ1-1,TGTGCCACCAGCAGAGGTCGGGCGGGGATGGGCACTGAAGCTTTCTTT,CATSRGRAGMGTEAFF
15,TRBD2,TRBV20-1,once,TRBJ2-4,TGCAGTGCGCCCACTAGCGGGTCAGCCAAAAACATTCAGTACTTC,CSAPTSGSAKNIQYF
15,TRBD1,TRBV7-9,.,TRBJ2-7,TGTGCCAGCAGCTTAGAACAGGGGGCATCCCACGAGCAGTACTTC,CASSLEQGASHEQYF
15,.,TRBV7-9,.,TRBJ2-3,TGTGCCAGCAGCAAAAGAGAGGCCTCCACAGATACGCAGTATTTT,CASSKREASTDTQYF
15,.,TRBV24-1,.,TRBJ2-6,TGTGCCACCAGTGACGGCCCGGTTGGGGCCAACGTCCTGACTTTC,CATSDGPVGANVLTF
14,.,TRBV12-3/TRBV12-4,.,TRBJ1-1,TGTGCCAGCAGTTTAAGGGGACCCTACACTGAAGCTTTCTTT,CASSLRGPYTEAFF
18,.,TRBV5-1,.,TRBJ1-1,TGCGCCAGCAGCTTGGTGCGACATCTGCAATATATGAACACTGAAGCTTTCTTT,CASSLVRHLQYMNTEAFF
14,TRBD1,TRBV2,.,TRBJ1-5,TGTGCCAGCAACACCGGGACAGCCGTTCGGCCCCAGCATTTT,CASNTGTAVRPQHF
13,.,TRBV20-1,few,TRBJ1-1,TGCAGTTCTCTCAGGGGTAAGAACACTGAAGCTTTCTTT,CSSLRGKNTEAFF
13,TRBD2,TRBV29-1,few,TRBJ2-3,TGCAGCGCTATAGCGGGGCCGACAGATACGCAGTATTTT,CSAIAGPTDTQYF
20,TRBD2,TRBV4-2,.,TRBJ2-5,TGTGCCAGCAGCCAAGAGCGGGACTGGGCTAGCGGGGGGGCACAAGAGACCCAGTACTTC,CASSQERDWASGGAQETQYF
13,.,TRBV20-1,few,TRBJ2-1,TGCAGTGCTACCCGGACTCTCTCGCTTGAGCAGTTCTTC,CSATRTLSLEQFF
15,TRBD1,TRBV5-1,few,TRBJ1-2,TGCGCCAGCAGCTTGCGGGGACAGGGGACCTATGGCTACACCTTC,CASSLRGQGTYGYTF
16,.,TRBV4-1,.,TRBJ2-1,TGCGCCAGCAGAGACACCCCGGATGCCTTGGGGGGTGAGCAGTTCTTC,CASRDTPDALGGEQFF
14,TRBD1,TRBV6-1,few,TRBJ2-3,TGTGCCAGCAGTCGACAGGGGGGAACGGATACGCAGTATTTT,CASSRQGGTDTQYF
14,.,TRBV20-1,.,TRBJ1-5,TGCAGTGCTAGGGACCCCTATAGCAATCAGCCCCAGCATTTT,CSARDPYSNQPQHF
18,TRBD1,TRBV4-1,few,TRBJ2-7,TGCGCCAGCAGCCAAGGGACAGGGAGAAAAAGTGCAGGCTACGAGCAGTACTTC,CASSQGTGRKSAGYEQYF
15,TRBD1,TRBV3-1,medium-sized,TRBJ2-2,TGTGCCAGCAGCCCCCGGACAGGGGACACCGGGGAGCTGTTTTTT,CASSPRTGDTGELFF
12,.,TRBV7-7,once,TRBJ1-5,TGTGCCAGCAGCCCCCTGTATCAGCCCCAGCATTTT,CASSPLYQPQHF
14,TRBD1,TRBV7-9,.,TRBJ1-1,TGTGCCAGCAGCCCCCCCTTCGGACAGGCTGAAGCTTTCTTT,CASSPPFGQAEAFF
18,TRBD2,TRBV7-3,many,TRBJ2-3,TGTGCCAGCAGCTTATTGGCTAGCGGGGGAGGCGGCACAGATACGCAGTATTTT,CASSLLASGGGGTDTQYF
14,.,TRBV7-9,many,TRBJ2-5,TGTGCCAGCAGCTCGGGACCCCCGGAAGAGACCCAGTACTTC,CASSSGPPEETQYF
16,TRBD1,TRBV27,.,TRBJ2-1,TGTGCCAGCAGTTCACATCCGGGACAGGGTCGGGATGAGCAGTTCTTC,CASSSHPGQGRDEQFF
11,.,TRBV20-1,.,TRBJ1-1,TGCTGTAGGAAGGGAAACACTGAAGCTTTCTTT,CCRKGNTEAFF
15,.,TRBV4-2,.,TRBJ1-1,TGTGCCAGCAGCCAAAACTTCCGGGAGAACACTGAAGCTTTCTTT,CASSQNFRENTEAFF
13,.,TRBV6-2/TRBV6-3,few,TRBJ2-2,TGTGCCAGCGGGAGCTATCTAACGGTTGGGCTGTTTTTT,CASGSYLTVGLFF
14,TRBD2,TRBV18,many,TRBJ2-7,TGTGCCAGCTCACCTAGCGGGGGGGCTTACGAGCAGTACTTC,CASSPSGGAYEQYF
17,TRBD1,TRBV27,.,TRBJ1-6,TGTGCCAGCAGTGCGGCGGGGACAGGGAGGAAGGGATCACCCCTCCACTTT,CASSAAGTGRKGSPLHF
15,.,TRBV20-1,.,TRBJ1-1,TGCAGTGCTAGATTCCAGGGACGGGGGAACACTGAAGCTTTCTTT,CSARFQGRGNTEAFF
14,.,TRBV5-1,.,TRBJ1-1,TGCGCCAGCAGCTCTCCGGGACCCCTCGCTGAAGCTTTCTTT,CASSSPGPLAEAFF
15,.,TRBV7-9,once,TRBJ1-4,TGTGCCAGCAGCGCCGGGGTTGGACCTAATGAAAAACTGTTTTTT,CASSAGVGPNEKLFF
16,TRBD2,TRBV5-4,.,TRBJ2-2,TGTGCCAGCAGCTCGGGCGGGGGGGCCCTCACCGGGGAGCTGTTTTTT,CASSSGGGALTGELFF
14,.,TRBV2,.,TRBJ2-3,TGTGCCAGCAGTAGGGGGTCCCCCGCAGATACGCAGTATTTT,CASSRGSPADTQYF
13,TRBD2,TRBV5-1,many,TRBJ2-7,TGCGCCAGCAGCGGGGGACTAGTTGAGGAGCAGTACTTC,CASSGGLVEEQYF
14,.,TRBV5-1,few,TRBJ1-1,TGCGCCAGCAGCTTGGAGGGCAGCTACACTGAAGCTTTCTTT,CASSLEGSYTEAFF
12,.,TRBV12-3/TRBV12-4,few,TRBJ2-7,TGTGCCAGCAGTATAGGTCGGGGCGAGCAGTACTTC,CASSIGRGEQYF
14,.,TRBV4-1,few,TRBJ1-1,TGCGCCAGCAGCCCTCCCGGGATCCCAACGGGAGCTTTCTTT,CASSPPGIPTGAFF
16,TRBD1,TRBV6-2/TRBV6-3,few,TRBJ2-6,TGTGCCAGCAGTTTCCAGGGGGCGCCTGGGGCCAACGTCCTGACTTTC,CASSFQGAPGANVLTF
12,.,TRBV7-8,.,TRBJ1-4,TGTGCCAGCAGCTTTTCGGGCGAAAAACTGTTTTTT,CASSFSGEKLFF
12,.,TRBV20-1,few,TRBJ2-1,TGCAGGGCCGGAGGTTCCTACAATGAGCAGTTCTTC,CRAGGSYNEQFF
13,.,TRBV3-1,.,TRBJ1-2,TGTGCCAGCAGCCCAGACGGGGTACGGGGCTACACCTTC,CASSPDGVRGYTF